Listed here are 14 T cell receptor beta chains from one sample, sequenced in a study of patients and donors after allogeneic stem cell transplantation. TCRdb re-analysed the RT-PCR reads in MiXCR, keeping a single row per CDR3 protein. Of about a million distinct CDR3 sequences in the sample, about a sixth are singletons; the top ten hold around 6%. Material: blood, either unsorted or a sorted T cell fraction (not recorded which). These receptors came from a human donor who was either an allogeneic HSCT recipient or a stem cell or donor lymphocyte infusion donor (not recorded which). It is not recorded whose cells these are; they may come from a transplant donor.

This clonotype has a handful of counts. This chain links TRBV24-1 with TRBJ1-2; possibly TRBD1 for D (5 bases). Germline V lookup: CDR1 KGHDR, CDR2 SFDVKD. There are 15 residues in the CDR3. V was pared by 3 bases and J by 0 bases, with 10 bases between. CDR3 residues: CATSDAGRTNYGYTF. CDR3 coding DNA: TGTGCCACCAGTGATGCGGGACGGACTAACTATGGCTACACCTTC.

In its sample, this clonotype was seen many times. The V and J genes are TRBV5-1 and TRBJ2-7; 9 nucleotides match TRBD2. The J segment lost 3 bases and the V segment lost 4 bases, leaving 5 bases of the junction unmatched. The CDR3 is 14 residues long. Germline loops: CDR1 SGHRS, CDR2 YFSETQ. CDR3 DNA: TGCGCCAGCAGCCAATTTAGCGGGAGCTACGAGCAGTACTTC. This sequence encodes CASSQFSGSYEQYF.

This sequence joins TRBV4-3 and TRBJ2-5; unclear D gene. This CDR3 comprises 15 residues. With 2 bases removed from V and 1 base from J, the gap between germline ends came to 11 bases. Germline V gives CDR1 LGHNA, CDR2 YSLEER. CDR3 coding DNA: TGCGCCAGCAGCCAAATTCTACACCCCCAAGAGACCCAGTACTTC. Its protein product is CASSQILHPQETQYF.

This clonotype has a handful of counts. The chain is built from TRBV9 and TRBJ2-1, with TRBD2 matching over 8 bases. The CDR3 loop spans 16 amino acids. Trimming took 4 bases from V and 4 from J; bases not matched to a gene: 10. CDR1 is SGDLS and CDR2 is YYNGEE in the germline V gene. CDR3 sequence: CASSSTTGGPYNEQFF. The CDR3 DNA reads as TGTGCCAGCAGCTCTACCACGGGGGGGCCTTACAATGAGCAGTTCTTC. The full variable domain, with the rest looked up from reference TRBV9 and TRBJ2-1, is DSGVTQTPKHLITATGQRVTLRCSPRSGDLSVYWYQQSLDQGLQFLIQYYNGEERAKGNILERFSAQQFPDLHSELNLSSLELGDSALYFCASSSTTGGPYNEQFFGPGTRLTVL.

This clonotype was found once. J is TRBJ2-7 and V is TRBV29-1, with 7 bases identical to TRBD1. The germline CDR1 and CDR2 sequences are SQVTM and ANQGSEA. CDR3 size: 12 residues. With 5 bases clipped from V and 3 bases from J, the junction kept 4 bases outside the gene matches. In nucleotides, the CDR3 is TGCAGCGTTTACGGGACAGACTACGAGCAGTACTTC. It yields the protein CSVYGTDYEQYF.

The J gene is TRBJ1-5, the V gene TRBV24-1; 8 positions match TRBD1. The germline CDR1 and CDR2 sequences are KGHDR and SFDVKD. V dropped 2 bases and J dropped 2; count of bases not matched to a gene: 10. This CDR3 has 18 residues. The CDR3 DNA reads TGTGCCACCAGTGATTCAAAGTTCGGGACAGGAGGCAATCAGCCCCAGCATTTT. Amino acid sequence: CATSDSKFGTGGNQPQHF.

The chain is built from TRBV3-1 and TRBJ1-1; no reliable D call. V lost 4 bases and J 6 bases, leaving 12 bases between the germline ends. There are 13 residues in the CDR3. Germline CDR1 and CDR2: LGHDT and YNNKEL (reference sequence). The CDR3 region has the DNA TGTGCCAGCAGCCTCGGCAGGACTTCTGAAGCTTTCTTT. Its protein product is CASSLGRTSEAFF.

The chain links TRBV27 to TRBJ1-5; D gene ambiguous. CDR3 length equals 15 residues. V lost 8 bases and J 1 base, leaving 15 bases between the germline ends. Germline-derived CDR1 and CDR2 are MNHEY and SMNVEV (reference sequence). The CDR3 sequence: CASPGPRRSNQPQHF. The CDR3 coding sequence is TGTGCCAGCCCAGGTCCCCGAAGGAGCAATCAGCCCCAGCATTTT.

This clonotype was seen more than once but under ten times. The chain recombines TRBV12-3 or TRBV12-4 with TRBJ2-4; TRBD2 aligns across 12 bases. The CDR3 sequence is 18 residues long. V lost 6 bases to trimming and J lost 2 bases; unmatched junction nucleotides: 11. CDR3 protein: CASSSLAGGAMTKNIQYF. The DNA of the CDR3 is TGTGCCAGCAGCTCACTAGCGGGGGGAGCCATGACCAAAAACATTCAGTACTTC.

This chain joins TRBV12-3 or TRBV12-4 and TRBJ1-1; 10 bases map to TRBD1. V lost 7 bases, J lost 6 bases, and 8 bases stayed unmatched. The CDR3 covers 14 residues. The CDR3 coding sequence is TGTGCCAGCAACCCGGGACAGGGGACGCCTGAAGCTTTCTTT. Protein sequence: CASNPGQGTPEAFF.

The rearrangement uses TRBV20-1 and TRBJ2-3, with TRBD2 matching over 9 bases. Losses at the gene ends were 5 bases for V and 9 bases for J; bases not matched to a gene: 0. The CDR3 sequence is 10 residues long. Germline-derived CDR1 and CDR2 are DFQATT and SNEGSKA (reference sequence). Written as DNA, the CDR3 is TGCAGTGCTCTAGCGGGAACGCAGTATTTT. It translates to CSALAGTQYF.

This rearrangement joins TRBV2 to TRBJ2-7, with D possibly being TRBD1 (6 bases). V was shortened by 5 bases and J by 2 bases, with 16 bases between the two germline ends. CDR1 is SNHLY, CDR2 FYNNEI, per germline. CDR3 size: 15 residues. CDR3 in amino acids: CASSIRDTPTYEQYF. Here the CDR3 DNA reads TGTGCCAGCAGTATCCGGGACACACCTACCTACGAGCAGTACTTC.

The chain is built from TRBV5-1 and TRBJ2-1, with 9 bases matching TRBD1. The CDR3 is 15 residues long. Germline V gene sequence: CDR1 SGHRS, CDR2 YFSETQ. Trimming took 4 bases from V and 6 from J; bases not matched to a gene: 8. This CDR3 is CASSVGQGLRNEQFF. CDR3 bases: TGCGCCAGCAGCGTCGGACAGGGGTTGCGCAATGAGCAGTTCTTC.

This clonotype was picked up a small number of times. The V gene is TRBV20-1, the J gene TRBJ2-5; D possibly corresponds to TRBD2 (7 bases). The CDR3 has 16 residues. V gave up 3 bases and J gave up 0 bases, with 17 bases separating them. The V gene's germline CDR1 is DFQATT and CDR2 SNEGSKA (reference sequence). The CDR3 is CSASRRGALYQETQYF. In DNA, the CDR3 is TGCAGTGCTAGTCGTCGGGGGGCCTTGTACCAAGAGACCCAGTACTTC.